This entry features one T cell receptor beta chain sequence. This specimen includes other DNA sequences encoding the same CDR3. Sorted-subset replicate PCR reactions were performed with approximately 0.2 ug DNA, corresponding to roughly 29,000 T cell genomes. Assay used: immunoSEQ multiplex PCR; TCRdb lists only in-frame clones, some missing. This table holds around 1.5 million clones, 98% found once. Germline values: CDR1 SGDLS, CDR2 YYNGEE. This CDR3 has 12 residues. V gave up 0 bases and J gave up 5 bases, with 4 bases separating them. The sample is drawn from a study of shared clonotypes between healthy human individuals. Free of recent acute infections or vaccinations, the donors were healthy HIV-negative adults. CD4+ cell separation produced CD45RA+ naive and CD45RA-negative memory subsets.

The chain has TRBV9 and TRBJ2-3; no clear D gene. What was sequenced was naive CD4+ T cells sorted from blood. Subset reported: CD45RA+ positively selected. The TCR was taken from a man under 40 in good health. The CDR3 region has the DNA TGTGCCAGCAGCGTAGTTGGAGATACGCAGTATTTT. Residues: CASSVVGDTQYF.